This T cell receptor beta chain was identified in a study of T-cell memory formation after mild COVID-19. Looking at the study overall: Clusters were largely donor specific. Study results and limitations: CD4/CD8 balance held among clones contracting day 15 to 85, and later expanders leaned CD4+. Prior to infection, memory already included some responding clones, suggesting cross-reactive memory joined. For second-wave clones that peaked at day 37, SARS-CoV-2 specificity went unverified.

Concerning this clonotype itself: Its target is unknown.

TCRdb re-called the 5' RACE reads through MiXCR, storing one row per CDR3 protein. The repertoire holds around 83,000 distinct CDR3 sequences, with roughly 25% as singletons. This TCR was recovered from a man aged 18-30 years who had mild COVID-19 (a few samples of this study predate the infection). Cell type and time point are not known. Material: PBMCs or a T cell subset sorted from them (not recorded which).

The DNA of the CDR3 is TGTGCCAGCAGCCTCCTGGTGACACCACCCCACTATGGCTACACCTTC. It specifies CASSLLVTPPHYGYTF. The V and J genes are TRBV7-2 and TRBJ1-2; D gene uncertain. Trimming shortened V by 5 bases and J by 3 bases, and 19 bases separated the two germline ends. CDR3 length: 16 amino acids. Germline lookup yields CDR1 SGHTA and CDR2 FQGNSA.